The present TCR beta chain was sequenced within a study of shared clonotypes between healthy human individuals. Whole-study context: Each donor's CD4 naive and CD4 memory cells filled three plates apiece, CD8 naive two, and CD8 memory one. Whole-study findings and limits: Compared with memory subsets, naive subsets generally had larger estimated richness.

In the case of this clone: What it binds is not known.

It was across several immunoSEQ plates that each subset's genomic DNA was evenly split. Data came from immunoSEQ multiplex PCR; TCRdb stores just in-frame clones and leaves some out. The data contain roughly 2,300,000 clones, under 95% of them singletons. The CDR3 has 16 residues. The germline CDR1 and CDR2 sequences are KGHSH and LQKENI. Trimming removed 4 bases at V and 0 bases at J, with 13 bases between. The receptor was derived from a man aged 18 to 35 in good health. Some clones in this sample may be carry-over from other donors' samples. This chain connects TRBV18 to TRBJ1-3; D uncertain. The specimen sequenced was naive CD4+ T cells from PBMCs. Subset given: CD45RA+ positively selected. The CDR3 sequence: CASSHPGEFSGNTIYF. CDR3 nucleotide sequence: TGTGCCAGCTCACACCCCGGGGAGTTCTCTGGAAACACCATATATTTT.